This T cell receptor beta chain was recovered during a study of T cells after posttransplantation cyclophosphamide. Cyclophosphamide on days +3 and +4 followed busulfan-fludarabine conditioning and a marrow graft. Study findings and constraints: Donor-recipient repertoire similarity was low at 1-2 months, rising over year one. TRB clonality was highly associated with recipient CMV seropositivity and reactivation. Blood and skin or GI T cell repertoires showed limited TRB overlap.

The CDR3 runs 15 residues. Germline values: CDR1 SGHTA, CDR2 FQGNSA. Trimming removed 5 bases from V and 8 bases from J, with 21 bases in between. Clones were read by immunoSEQ multiplex PCR, and TCRdb kept only the in-frame ones, dropping some. The sample yields around 7,500 clones, without any singletons. This clone was recorded many times. Its matching antigen is unknown. This chain uses TRBV7-2 with TRBJ1-2; TRBD1 might be the D (6 bases). The origin of this receptor is a young adult male patient who received an allogeneic stem cell transplant from an unrelated donor, was CMV-positive, and had acute and chronic GVHD. Part of the T cells may come from the graft donor. This specimen was PBMCs, taken after allogeneic stem cell transplant with posttransplant cyclophosphamide. This CDR3 reads CASSPRRGGYHGYTF. Here the CDR3 DNA reads TGTGCCAGCAGCCCGCGAAGGGGGGGATATCACGGCTACACCTTC.